The 17 T cell receptor beta chains below come from one sample, sequenced in a study of blood T cell repertoires in COVID-19. Libraries were prepared by immunoSEQ multiplex PCR; TCRdb keeps only in-frame clonotypes and omits some of them. The repertoire includes about 100,000 clones, roughly 87% of them detected once, and about 6.3% sits in the top ten. Sequencing was performed on peripheral blood. The receptors stem from a woman aged 60-75 years with acute or convalescent COVID-19.

CDR3 DNA sequence: TGTGCCATCAGCGACGCCGGGACAGTCTCCTACGAGCAGTACTTC. It encodes CAISDAGTVSYEQYF. This chain links TRBV10-3 with TRBJ2-7; 7 positions match TRBD1. The junction had 8 bases not matched to a gene; V was cut back by 6 bases and J by 0 bases. There are 15 residues in the CDR3. Germline V CDR1 and CDR2: ENHRY, SYGVKD.

J is TRBJ2-2 and V is TRBV7-8; D remains unclear. Germline loops: CDR1 SGHVS, CDR2 FQNEAQ. The CDR3 totals 16 residues. The V and J ends lost 4 bases and 1 base respectively, with 13 bases between them. CDR3 in amino acids: CASSSTPSVNTGELFF. CDR3 DNA sequence: TGTGCCAGCAGCTCTACGCCCTCGGTGAACACCGGGGAGCTGTTTTTT.

The J gene is TRBJ1-1, the V gene TRBV24-1; the D gene is possibly TRBD1 (5 bases). Germline values: CDR1 KGHDR, CDR2 SFDVKD. The CDR3 is made up of 13 amino acids. The ends were cut back, 7 bases at V and 1 base at J, with 9 bases in the middle. The CDR3 coding sequence is TGTGCCACCAGGGTGGGGGGGAACACTGAAGCTTTCTTT. This codes for CATRVGGNTEAFF.

This chain uses TRBV25-1 with TRBJ2-5; 7 nucleotides match TRBD2. Germline V gives CDR1 MGHDK, CDR2 SYGVNS. There are 16 residues in the CDR3. V lost 3 bases and J lost 1; bases outside the gene matches: 8. The CDR3 is CASSDPQGGGQETQYF. Written as DNA, the CDR3 is TGTGCCAGCAGTGACCCCCAGGGCGGGGGCCAAGAGACCCAGTACTTC.

CDR3 residues: CASRGGNQPQHF. The CDR3 nucleotides read TGTGCCAGCAGGGGGGGTAATCAGCCCCAGCATTTT. V is TRBV2 and J is TRBJ1-5; a possible D gene is TRBD1 (5 bases). The CDR3 extends over 12 amino acids. V was pared by 6 bases and J by 4 bases, with 7 bases between. Germline loops: CDR1 SNHLY, CDR2 FYNNEI.

Only one count was recorded for this clone. The chain carries TRBV21-1 and TRBJ2-5; no DNA check was done on the table's D call, TRBD1. TRBV21-1 is marked as a pseudogene. CDR3 length equals 12 residues. CDR3 amino acids: CATGQWEETQYF. In nucleotides, the CDR3 is TGTGCCACCGGACAGTGGGAAGAGACCCAGTACTTC.

V is TRBV5-1 and J is TRBJ2-7, with 13 positions matching TRBD2. The CDR3 sequence is 15 residues long. Germline trimming cut 4 bases from V and 3 bases from J; bases unmatched to any gene: 4. The germline V gene has CDR1 SGHRS and CDR2 YFSETQ. CDR3 DNA sequence: TGCGCCAGCAGCCCGGGACTAGCGGGAATCTACGAGCAGTACTTC. Protein product: CASSPGLAGIYEQYF.

The V gene is TRBV5-1, the J gene TRBJ1-1; no definite D call. V was pared by 7 bases and J by 4 bases, with 14 bases between. Germline CDR1 SGHRS, CDR2 YFSETQ. The CDR3 length is 13 residues. CDR3 protein: CASSQAGSTEAFF. The DNA of the CDR3 is TGCGCCAGCTCCCAAGCGGGATCCACTGAAGCTTTCTTT.

The gene calls are TRBV5-1 and TRBJ1-2; D unresolved. Germline CDR1 is SGHRS and CDR2 is YFSETQ. The CDR3 runs 14 residues. V lost 1 base, J lost 7 bases, and 14 bases lay in between. The CDR3, as DNA: TGCGCCAGCAGCTTGAGCAGCGCCTCGGCTGGCTACACCTTC. Protein: CASSLSSASAGYTF.

This sequence joins TRBV19 and TRBJ1-1; the D gene is possibly TRBD1 (5 bases). Germline V gene sequence: CDR1 LNHDA, CDR2 SQIVND (reference sequence). This CDR3 is built from 14 residues. Trimming removed 4 bases from V and 0 bases from J, with 9 bases in between. The CDR3 spells CASSRQTLNTEAFF. Here the CDR3 DNA reads TGTGCCAGTAGTAGACAGACCCTGAACACTGAAGCTTTCTTT. Variable domain in full (rest from reference TRBV19 and TRBJ1-1): DGGITQSPKYLFRKEGQNVTLSCEQNLNHDAMYWYRQDPGQGLRLIYYSQIVNDFQKGDIAEGYSVSREKKESFPLTVTSAQKNPTAFYLCASSRQTLNTEAFFGQGTRLTVV.

The chain links TRBV7-3 to TRBJ2-1; 8 bases line up with TRBD1. Germline-derived CDR1 and CDR2 are SGHTA and FQGTGA. V lost 5 bases to trimming and J lost 0 bases; unmatched junction nucleotides: 3. The CDR3 is made up of 15 amino acids. In DNA, the CDR3 is TGTGCCAGCAGCCCTGACAGGGGCTCCTACAATGAGCAGTTCTTC. Protein product: CASSPDRGSYNEQFF.

This clone has only a few counts. The chain couples TRBV19 to TRBJ1-6, with 11 positions matching TRBD1. Germline V gene sequence: CDR1 LNHDA, CDR2 SQIVND (reference sequence). V shed 8 bases and J 9 bases; nucleotides not matched to a gene: 9. This CDR3 is 15 amino acids long. The CDR3 loop reads CASGGTGTGGSPLHF. The CDR3 nucleotides read TGTGCCAGTGGAGGTACCGGGACAGGGGGTTCACCCCTCCACTTT.

The chain joins TRBV10-2 to TRBJ2-1; D possibly corresponds to TRBD1 (6 bases). Germline-derived CDR1 and CDR2 are WSHSY and SAAADI. This CDR3 is built from 12 residues. Deletions cut 11 bases from V and 6 bases from J, with 14 bases between. CDR3 DNA: TGCGCCTCCGTCAGGGGCCCCAATGAGCAGTTCTTC. Its protein is CASVRGPNEQFF.

V usage is TRBV27 and J usage is TRBJ2-1, with D maybe TRBD1 (5 bases). The germline gives CDR1 MNHEY, CDR2 SMNVEV (reference sequence). V lost 3 bases and J 8 bases, leaving 11 bases between the germline ends. The CDR3 runs 13 residues. The CDR3 reads CASSFFLGDEQFF. The CDR3 region has the DNA TGTGCCAGCAGTTTTTTTCTAGGGGATGAGCAGTTCTTC.

The genes are TRBV27 and TRBJ2-1, with D tentatively TRBD1 (6 bases). Germline V CDR1 and CDR2: MNHEY, SMNVEV (reference sequence). The CDR3 totals 14 residues. V was cut by 3 bases and J by 2 bases, with 8 bases left in between. CDR3 coding DNA: TGTGCCAGCAGTTTTAGGGGGACCTACAATGAGCAGTTCTTC. This sequence encodes CASSFRGTYNEQFF.

The chain couples TRBV5-1 to TRBJ1-1; no clear D gene. Germline values: CDR1 SGHRS, CDR2 YFSETQ. This CDR3 is built from 16 residues. The V gene lost 0 bases and the J gene lost 1 base, with 13 bases spanning the gap. The CDR3 coding sequence is TGCGCCAGCAGCTTGGGTGGAGGGTTTCGGAACACTGAAGCTTTCTTT. Its protein product is CASSLGGGFRNTEAFF.

V is TRBV5-1 and J is TRBJ2-2, with 13 positions matching TRBD2. CDR3 length: 15 amino acids. Germline-derived CDR1 and CDR2 are SGHRS and YFSETQ. The V gene end was trimmed by 4 bases and the J gene end by 4 bases; junction bases not matched to a gene: 1. DNA for the CDR3: TGCGCCAGCAGCGGGACTAGCGGGATCACCGGGGAGCTGTTTTTT. It translates to CASSGTSGITGELFF.